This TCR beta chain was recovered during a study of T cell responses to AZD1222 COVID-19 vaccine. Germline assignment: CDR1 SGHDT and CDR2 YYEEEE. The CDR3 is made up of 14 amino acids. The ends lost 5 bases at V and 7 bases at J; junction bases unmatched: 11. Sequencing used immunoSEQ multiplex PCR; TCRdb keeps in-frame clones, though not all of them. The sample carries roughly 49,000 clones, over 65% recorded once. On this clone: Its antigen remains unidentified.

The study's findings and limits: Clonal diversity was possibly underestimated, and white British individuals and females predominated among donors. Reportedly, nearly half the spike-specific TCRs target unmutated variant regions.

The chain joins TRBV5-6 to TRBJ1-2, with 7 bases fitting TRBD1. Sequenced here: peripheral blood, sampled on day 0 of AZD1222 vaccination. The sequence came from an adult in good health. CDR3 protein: CASRETGRESGYTF. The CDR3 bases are TGTGCCAGCAGGGAGACAGGGAGGGAGAGTGGCTACACCTTC.